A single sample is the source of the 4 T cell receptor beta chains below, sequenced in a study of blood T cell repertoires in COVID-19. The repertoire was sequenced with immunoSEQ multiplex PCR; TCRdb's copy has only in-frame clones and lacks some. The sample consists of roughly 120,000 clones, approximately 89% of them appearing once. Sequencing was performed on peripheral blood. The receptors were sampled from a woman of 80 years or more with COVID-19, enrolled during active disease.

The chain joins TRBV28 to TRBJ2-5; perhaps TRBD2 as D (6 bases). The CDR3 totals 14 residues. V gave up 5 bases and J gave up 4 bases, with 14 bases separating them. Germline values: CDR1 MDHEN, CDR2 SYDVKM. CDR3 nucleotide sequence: TGTGCCAGCAGTAACTTGGACGGGGGAGAGACCCAGTACTTC. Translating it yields CASSNLDGGETQYF.

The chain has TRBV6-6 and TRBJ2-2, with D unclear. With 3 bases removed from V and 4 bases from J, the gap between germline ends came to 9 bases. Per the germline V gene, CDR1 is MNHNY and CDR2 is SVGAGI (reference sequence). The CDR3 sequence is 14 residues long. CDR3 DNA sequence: TGTGCCAGCAGTTATAGTCAGGTCACCGGGGAGCTGTTTTTT. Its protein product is CASSYSQVTGELFF.

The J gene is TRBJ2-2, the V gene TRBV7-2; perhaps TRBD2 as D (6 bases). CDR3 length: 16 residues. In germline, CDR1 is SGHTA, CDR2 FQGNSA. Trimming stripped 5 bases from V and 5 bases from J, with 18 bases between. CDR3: CASSERRALATGELFF. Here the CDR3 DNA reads TGTGCCAGCAGCGAACGCAGGGCCCTAGCGACCGGGGAGCTGTTTTTT.

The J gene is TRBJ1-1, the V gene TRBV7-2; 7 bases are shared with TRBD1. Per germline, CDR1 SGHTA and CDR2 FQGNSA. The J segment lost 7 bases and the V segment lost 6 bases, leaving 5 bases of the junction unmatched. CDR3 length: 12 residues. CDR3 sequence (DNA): TGTGCCAGCAGTAGGGACAGCCGTGAAGCTTTCTTT. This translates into CASSRDSREAFF.